The 20 T cell receptor beta chains below all came from one sample that was sequenced in a study of T cells in Graves' hyperthyroidism and ophthalmopathy. TCR beta CDR3 regions were amplified from RNA. HTBI primers drove first-round RT-PCR of the TCR CDR3. TCRdb re-called the multiplex PCR reads through MiXCR, storing one row per CDR3 protein. The profile shows hundreds of thousands of distinct CDR3 sequences, 15% to 19% of them singletons. Specimen: blood. All receptors derive from a young woman with Graves' hyperthyroidism.

This clonotype appeared a few times. V is TRBV3-1 and J is TRBJ2-1; 8 positions match TRBD2. V shed 4 bases, J shed 7 bases, and the junction held 12 bases outside the gene matches. The CDR3 runs 16 residues. The germline gives CDR1 LGHDT, CDR2 YNNKEL (reference sequence). The DNA for the CDR3 is TGTGCCAGCAGCCCTCCTCGGGGGGGGGGGATGAATGAGCAGTTCTTC. Translation gives CASSPPRGGGMNEQFF.

This clonotype has a count of ten or more. The chain is built from TRBV11-2 and TRBJ1-1; tentatively, D is TRBD1 (5 bases). Germline V CDR1 and CDR2: SGHAT, FQNNGV. The CDR3 is 16 amino acids. V gave up 7 bases and J gave up 1 base, with 19 bases separating them. Written as DNA, the CDR3 is TGTGCCAGCACCCCATCAGGAAGGGGCCAGAACACTGAAGCTTTCTTT. It encodes CASTPSGRGQNTEAFF. Supplemented by reference TRBV11-2 and TRBJ1-1, the full variable domain reads EAGVAQSPRYKIIEKRQSVAFWCNPISGHATLYWYQQILGQGPKLLIQFQNNGVVDDSQLPKDRFSAERLKGVDSTLKIQPAKLEDSAVYLCASTPSGRGQNTEAFFGQGTRLTVV.

This clonotype was counted only a few times. The junction shows a germline mismatch at one end, possibly a read error. The chain couples TRBV12-3 or TRBV12-4 to TRBJ2-1, with TRBD1 as a possible D gene (6 bases). There are 14 residues in the CDR3. CDR3 sequence reads: CVSSIQDRYNEQFF. CDR3 nucleotide sequence: TGTGTCAGCAGTATCCAGGACAGATACAATGAGCAGTTCTTC.

This clonotype has just a few counts. V is TRBV10-3 and J is TRBJ2-7; no definite D call. Per the germline V gene, CDR1 is ENHRY and CDR2 is SYGVKD. The CDR3 consists of 13 residues. Deletions cut 6 bases from V and 7 bases from J, with 16 bases between. CDR3 amino acids: CAISNTMGREQYF. CDR3 DNA: TGTGCCATCAGCAACACGATGGGTCGGGAGCAGTACTTC.

Notes on this clonotype: A much larger clone sits a single nucleotide away, making a read error possible. J is TRBJ1-2 and V is TRBV5-1; 9 nucleotides line up with TRBD1. CDR1 SGHRS and CDR2 YFSETQ come from the germline V gene. This CDR3 is 17 amino acids long. Here the CDR3 DNA reads TGCGCCAGCGGCTTGAACTTGCGGACAGGGGAGGCCTATGGCTACACCTTC. It is translated as CASGLNLRTGEAYGYTF.

The V gene is TRBV6-2 or TRBV6-3, the J gene TRBJ2-5; the match to TRBD1 covers 7 bases. The CDR3 is made up of 15 amino acids. Trimming cost V 6 bases and J 2 bases; bases outside gene matches: 9. CDR1 is MNHEY, CDR2 SVGEGT, per germline. CDR3 sequence: CASRAGQVPQETQYF. The CDR3 DNA reads as TGTGCCAGCAGAGCAGGACAGGTGCCACAAGAGACCCAGTACTTC.

The rearrangement uses TRBV29-1 and TRBJ1-1, with 10 positions matching TRBD1. From germline, CDR1 is SQVTM and CDR2 ANQGSEA. Trimming at V came to 6 bases and at J to 3 bases, leaving 1 base not matched to a gene. The CDR3 sequence is 12 residues long. The CDR3 region has the DNA TGCAGCGTGGACAGGGGGGACACTGAAGCTTTCTTT. Protein product: CSVDRGDTEAFF.

This clonotype was seen at least ten times. The rearrangement joins TRBV3-1 to TRBJ1-3, with D uncertain. CDR3 length: 14 residues. From germline, CDR1 is LGHDT and CDR2 YNNKEL (reference sequence). V was clipped by 1 base and J by 0 bases, with 4 bases between them. CDR3 protein: CASSQGHSGNTIYF. The CDR3 DNA is TGTGCCAGCAGCCAAGGTCACTCTGGAAACACCATATATTTT.

Turning to this clonotype: In this CDR3 the conserved last residue, phenylalanine or tryptophan, is missing, so a read error is likely. J is TRBJ1-1 and V is TRBV19; 8 nucleotides align to TRBD1. V lost 2 bases, J lost 6 bases, and 2 bases stayed unmatched. CDR1 LNHDA and CDR2 SQIVND come from the germline V gene (reference sequence). CDR3 length equals 13 residues. The CDR3 DNA follows: TGTGCCAGTAGTATAACAGGGGGAGCTGAAGCTTTCCTT. This gives the protein CASSITGGAEAFL.

This clonotype was detected a few times. CDR3 amino acids: CASSLFLGQGSGEQYF. The CDR3 region has the DNA TGTGCCAGCAGTTTGTTTTTGGGACAGGGGTCGGGCGAGCAGTACTTC. V gene TRBV12-3 or TRBV12-4 combines with J gene TRBJ2-7; 10 bases match TRBD1. The CDR3 loop spans 16 amino acids. V was pared by 3 bases and J by 6 bases, with 11 bases of the junction left unmatched.

The chain is built from TRBV4-3 and TRBJ1-1; no clear D. The length of the CDR3 is 14 residues. Germline CDR1 LGHNA, CDR2 YSLEER. Trimming removed 1 base from V and 2 bases from J, with 8 bases in between. The DNA of the CDR3 is TGCGCCAGCAGCCAAGCCCTCAGCAACACTGAAGCTTTCTTT. Residues: CASSQALSNTEAFF.

This clonotype was seen only once. The chain links TRBV4-3 to TRBJ2-5; D is unresolved. This CDR3 region has 14 residues. The germline V and J ends were trimmed by 4 bases and 3 bases, with 12 bases remaining between them. The germline CDR1 and CDR2 sequences are LGHNA and YSLEER. DNA for the CDR3: TGCGCCAGCAGCCCACAAGGGCGAAAAGAGACCCAGTACTTC. This translates into CASSPQGRKETQYF.

This clonotype was recorded many times. The CDR3 nucleotides are TGTGCCAGCAGTGGGACTTGGGGGTCGAACTATGGCTACACCTTC. It encodes CASSGTWGSNYGYTF. This chain connects TRBV28 to TRBJ1-2; D is perhaps TRBD1 (5 bases). Germline V gives CDR1 MDHEN, CDR2 SYDVKM. The length of the CDR3 is 15 residues. Trimming pared 5 bases from V and 2 bases from J, leaving 15 bases between.

This clonotype was observed a single time. This chain's CDR3 is CASSTTLGNTIYF. Here the CDR3 DNA reads TGTGCCAGTAGTACGACCTTAGGAAACACCATATATTTT. The J gene is TRBJ1-3, the V gene TRBV19, with unresolved D. The CDR3 covers 13 residues. Per the germline V gene, CDR1 is LNHDA and CDR2 is SQIVND (reference sequence). The V end was cut by 4 bases, the J end by 4 bases, with 8 bases between.

Details on this clonotype: A much larger clone sits a single nucleotide away, making a read error possible. V is TRBV19 and J is TRBJ1-5, with 8 bases matching TRBD1. The CDR3 extends over 15 amino acids. Germline CDR1 and CDR2: LNHDA and SQIVND (reference sequence). With 7 bases clipped from V and 2 bases from J, the junction kept 7 bases outside the gene matches. CDR3 region: CASTHRGQGNQPQHF. The CDR3 DNA is TGTGCCAGTACCCACCGGGGACAGGGCAATCAGCCCCAGCATTTT. Based on the CDR3 plus reference TRBV19 and TRBJ1-5, the full variable domain is DGGITQSPKYLFRKEGQNVTLSCEQNLNHDAMYWYRQDPGQGLRLIYYSQIVNDFQKGDIAEGYSVSREKKESFPLTVTSAQKNPTAFYLCASTHRGQGNQPQHFGDGTRLSIL.

The sample holds a few counts of this clonotype. J is TRBJ2-4 and V is TRBV20-1; D not resolved. CDR3 size: 16 residues. V lost 5 bases, J lost 0 bases, and 17 bases lay in between. Germline V CDR1 and CDR2: DFQATT, SNEGSKA (reference sequence). The chain's CDR3 is CSASSTGSLAKNIQYF. DNA for the CDR3: TGCAGTGCTTCTTCGACTGGCTCGTTAGCCAAAAACATTCAGTACTTC.

V usage is TRBV5-1 and J usage is TRBJ2-3; D tentatively fits TRBD1 or TRBD2 (6 bases each). Trimming stripped 0 bases from V and 2 bases from J, with 10 bases between. This CDR3 has 15 residues. Per the germline V gene, CDR1 is SGHRS and CDR2 is YFSETQ. The CDR3 sequence is CASSLEGGPTDTQYF. The CDR3 nucleotides are TGCGCCAGCAGCTTGGAGGGGGGCCCCACAGATACGCAGTATTTT.

This clonotype was seen ten or more times. The genes are TRBV20-1 and TRBJ2-5; D uncertain. The germline CDR1 and CDR2 sequences are DFQATT and SNEGSKA (reference sequence). This CDR3 spans 13 amino acids. V lost 5 bases, J lost 2 bases, and 12 bases lay in between. CDR3: CSASLSVQETQYF. The DNA of the CDR3 is TGCAGTGCTTCCCTATCGGTACAAGAGACCCAGTACTTC.

This clonotype was detected only a few times. The rearrangement links TRBV20-1 to TRBJ1-4, with D possibly matching TRBD1 (6 bases). The germline CDR1 and CDR2 sequences are DFQATT and SNEGSKA (reference sequence). The CDR3 totals 13 residues. Between the trimmed V and J ends, which lost 3 bases and 1 base, there was a span of 6 bases. Here the CDR3 DNA reads TGCAGTGCTAGGGGACAAACTAATGAAAAACTGTTTTTT. Its translation: CSARGQTNEKLFF.

At least ten counts were recorded for this clonotype. This rearrangement joins TRBV13 to TRBJ2-4, with 9 nucleotides matching TRBD1. The CDR3 has 16 amino acids. V was clipped by 0 bases and J by 7 bases; unmatched bases: 7. Germline V CDR1 and CDR2: PRHDT, FYEKMQ (reference sequence). The CDR3 reads CASSLGDTGGSNIQYF. CDR3 nucleotide sequence: TGTGCCAGCAGCTTAGGGGACACAGGGGGCTCTAACATTCAGTACTTC.